This T cell receptor beta chain was observed in a study of patients and donors after allogeneic stem cell transplantation. TCRdb redid the calling of the RT-PCR reads with MiXCR, one entry per CDR3 protein. Of approximately 210,000 distinct CDR3 sequences listed, roughly two fifths were seen once; the top ten hold around 35%. This clonotype was obtained from a human donor who was either an allogeneic HSCT recipient or a stem cell or donor lymphocyte infusion donor (not recorded which). It is not recorded whose cells these are; they may come from a transplant donor. Sequenced sample: blood, either unsorted or a sorted T cell fraction (not recorded which).

CDR3 protein: CASSLGGKGDNEQFF. The CDR3 DNA is TGTGCCAGCAGTTTAGGCGGGAAGGGTGACAATGAGCAGTTCTTC. This rearrangement joins TRBV12-3 or TRBV12-4 to TRBJ2-1, with D perhaps TRBD2 (6 bases). The CDR3 extends over 15 amino acids. V lost 1 base and J lost 5, with 12 bases in between.